This T cell receptor beta chain was identified during a study of shared clonotypes between healthy human individuals. Study context: The composition of the donors was two women and a few men aged 18 to 49.

The repertoire was sequenced with immunoSEQ multiplex PCR; TCRdb's copy has only in-frame clones and lacks some. The table shows about 1.1 million clones, with 70% to 80% occurring only once. V lost 3 bases and J lost 0, with 9 bases in between. The CDR3 is 14 residues long. CDR1 and CDR2 (germline): SNHLY, FYNNEI. Points from the study as a whole: Larger estimated richness was generally seen in naive subsets than in memory subsets.

In regard to this clone: What it binds is unknown.

The sample comprised memory CD4+ T cells from PBMCs. Described subset: CD45RA-negative fraction. The rearrangement links TRBV2 to TRBJ2-7, with D maybe TRBD1 (5 bases). The clonotype originates from a man aged 18 to 29 in good health. Some clones in this sample may be carry-over from other donors' samples. This chain's CDR3 is CASSEWTNSYEQYF. The CDR3 DNA sequence: TGTGCCAGCAGTGAGTGGACAAACTCCTACGAGCAGTACTTC.